The source of this T cell receptor (beta chain) is a study of lymphopenia after photon versus proton radiotherapy. Produced via immunoSEQ multiplex PCR; TCRdb's table is partial and in-frame only. The profile shows 55,000 to 70,000 clones, about 90% of them singletons. The sequence came from a woman in her thirties or forties with cholangiocarcinoma. The input for sequencing was peripheral blood, taken from a patient treated with photon-based radiotherapy.

CDR3 in DNA: TGTGCCAGCAGTTCCGCGGGCCTGGATAATTCACCCCTCCACTTT. Amino acid sequence: CASSSAGLDNSPLHF. This rearrangement joins TRBV27 to TRBJ1-6; D not certain. Trimming removed 4 bases at V and 5 bases at J, with 12 bases between. The CDR3 sequence is 15 residues long. Germline V gene lookup returns CDR1 MNHEY and CDR2 SMNVEV (reference sequence).